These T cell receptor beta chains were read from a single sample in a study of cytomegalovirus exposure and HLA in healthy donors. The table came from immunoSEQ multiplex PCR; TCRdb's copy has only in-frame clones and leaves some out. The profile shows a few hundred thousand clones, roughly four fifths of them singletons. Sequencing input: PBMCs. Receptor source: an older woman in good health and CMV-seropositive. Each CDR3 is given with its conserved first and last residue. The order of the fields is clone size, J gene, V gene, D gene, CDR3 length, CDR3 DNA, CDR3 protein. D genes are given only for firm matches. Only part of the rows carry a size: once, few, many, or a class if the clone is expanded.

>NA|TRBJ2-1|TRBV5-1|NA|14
TGCGCCAGCAGCTCGGGGGACTGGTACAATGAGCAGTTCTTC
CASSSGDWYNEQFF
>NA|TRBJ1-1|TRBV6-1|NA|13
TGTGCCAGCAGTGACCTTCCTAACACTGAAGCTTTCTTT
CASSDLPNTEAFF
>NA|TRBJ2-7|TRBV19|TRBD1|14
TGTGCCAGTAGACAGACAGGGAACTTGGGGGAGCAGTACTTC
CASRQTGNLGEQYF
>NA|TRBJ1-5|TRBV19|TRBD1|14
TGTGCCAGTAGTAGGACAGGGGGAGGCCAGCCCCAGCATTTT
CASSRTGGGQPQHF
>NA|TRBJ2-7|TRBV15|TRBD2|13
TGTGCCACCAGCCTCCCCCCGGGGGGGGAGCAGTACTTC
CATSLPPGGEQYF
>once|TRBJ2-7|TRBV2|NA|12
TGTGCCAGCAACCAGGCAGCCTACGAGCAGTACTTC
CASNQAAYEQYF
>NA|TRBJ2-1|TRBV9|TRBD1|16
TGTGCCAGCAGCGTTGGGACAGTAAGCTCCTACAATGAGCAGTTCTTC
CASSVGTVSSYNEQFF
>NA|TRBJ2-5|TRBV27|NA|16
TGTGCCAGCAGTCAGGCCGGGGAGATGGTCCAAGAGACCCAGTACTTC
CASSQAGEMVQETQYF
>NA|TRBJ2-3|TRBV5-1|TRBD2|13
TGCGCCAGCAGCTCTAGCGGGGCAGATACGCAGTATTTT
CASSSSGADTQYF
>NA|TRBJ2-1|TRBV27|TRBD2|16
TGTGCCAGCAGCCCCCTTAGCGGGAGGTCGTACAATGAGCAGTTCTTC
CASSPLSGRSYNEQFF
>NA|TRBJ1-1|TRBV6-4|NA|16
TGTGCCAGCAGTGACTCGTTTCTGTTAGTGAACACTGAAGCTTTCTTT
CASSDSFLLVNTEAFF
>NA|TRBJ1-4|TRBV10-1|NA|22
TGCGCCAGCAGTGAGTCCGTCCGTAATTCGGACCGGGAGCGCGGAACTAATGAAAAACTGTTTTTT
CASSESVRNSDRERGTNEKLFF
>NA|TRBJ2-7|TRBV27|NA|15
TGTGCCAGCAGTTTCTCCGGTATGGTGCGGAACGAGCAGTACTTC
CASSFSGMVRNEQYF
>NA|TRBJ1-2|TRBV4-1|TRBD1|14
TGCGCCAGCAGCCAAGAGGGGACAGTCGGCGGCTACACCTTC
CASSQEGTVGGYTF
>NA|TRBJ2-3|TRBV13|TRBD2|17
TGTGCCAGCAGCTTCCCTCATCGGCTAGCGGGCACAGATACGCAGTATTTT
CASSFPHRLAGTDTQYF
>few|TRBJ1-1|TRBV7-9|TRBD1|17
TGTTCCAGCAGCCCTCGTGGGGACAGGGCTATTAAGACTGAAGCTTTCTTT
CSSSPRGDRAIKTEAFF
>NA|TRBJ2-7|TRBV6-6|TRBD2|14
TGTGCCAGCAGTTTAGCGGGGAGCCCCTACGAGCAGTACTTC
CASSLAGSPYEQYF
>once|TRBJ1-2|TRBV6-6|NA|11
TGTGCCAGCAGTTCAGAGGGTGGCTACACCTTC
CASSSEGGYTF
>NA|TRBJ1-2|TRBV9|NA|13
TGTGCCAGCAGCGGGGACACCCGCTATGGCTACACCTTC
CASSGDTRYGYTF
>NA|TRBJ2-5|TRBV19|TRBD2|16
TGTGCCAGTAGTTGGGCTAGCGGGAGCCTAGTGGAGACCCAGTACTTC
CASSWASGSLVETQYF
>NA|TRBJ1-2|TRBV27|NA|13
TGTGCCAGCAGTTCTTGGGAGGGACATGGCTACACCTTC
CASSSWEGHGYTF
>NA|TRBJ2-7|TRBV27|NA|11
TGTGCCAGCAGTGAGGGCCACGAGCAGTACTTC
CASSEGHEQYF
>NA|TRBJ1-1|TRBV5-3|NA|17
TGTGCCAGAAGCTTGGGCTTAGGGGCTCCTTCGAACACTGAAGCTTTCTTT
CARSLGLGAPSNTEAFF
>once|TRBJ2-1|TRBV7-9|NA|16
TGTGCCAGCAGCTTATGGAGCGGCAGCTCCTACAATGAGCAGTTCTTC
CASSLWSGSSYNEQFF
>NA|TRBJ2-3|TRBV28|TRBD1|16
TGTGCCAGCACCACCCCGGGACAGGGGGCTACAGATACGCAGTATTTT
CASTTPGQGATDTQYF
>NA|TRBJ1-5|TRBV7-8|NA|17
TGTGCCAGCAGCCACCGGACCGGGAGCCTCAGCAATCAGCCCCAGCATTTT
CASSHRTGSLSNQPQHF
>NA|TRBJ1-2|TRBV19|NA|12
TGTGCCAGTAGTATAGTGGCAAGGGGACACATCTTC
CASSIVARGHIF
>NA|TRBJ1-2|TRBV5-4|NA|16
TGTGCCAGCAGCTTGGTGGGGGGACTCAGTCAAGGAGGCTACACCTTC
CASSLVGGLSQGGYTF